Below are 2 T cell receptor beta chains sequenced from a single sample in a study of blood T cell repertoires in COVID-19. Sequencing was performed with immunoSEQ multiplex PCR; in TCRdb, only in-frame clones are kept and a portion is missing. Counted here are approximately 230,000 clones, around 88% occurring once; the ten biggest clones make up 1.2% to 1.5%. The sample consisted of peripheral blood. The source of these receptors is an elderly man with acute or convalescent COVID-19.

The chain is built from TRBV7-8 and TRBJ1-2, with TRBD1 matching over 8 bases. Germline trimming cut 5 bases from V and 1 base from J; bases unmatched to any gene: 3. The CDR3 is 14 residues long. Germline V CDR1 and CDR2: SGHVS, FQNEAQ. DNA for the CDR3: TGTGCCAGCAGCCTTGGACAGGGTAACTATGGCTACACCTTC. Protein: CASSLGQGNYGYTF.

The V and J genes are TRBV7-2 and TRBJ2-5, with 8 nucleotides matching TRBD2. Trimming at V came to 6 bases and at J to 5 bases, leaving 14 bases not matched to a gene. Germline CDR1 is SGHTA and CDR2 is FQGNSA. CDR3 length: 16 amino acids. This CDR3 is CASSLGREVGKETQYF. The DNA for the CDR3 is TGTGCCAGCAGTCTCGGGCGGGAGGTGGGCAAGGAGACCCAGTACTTC.